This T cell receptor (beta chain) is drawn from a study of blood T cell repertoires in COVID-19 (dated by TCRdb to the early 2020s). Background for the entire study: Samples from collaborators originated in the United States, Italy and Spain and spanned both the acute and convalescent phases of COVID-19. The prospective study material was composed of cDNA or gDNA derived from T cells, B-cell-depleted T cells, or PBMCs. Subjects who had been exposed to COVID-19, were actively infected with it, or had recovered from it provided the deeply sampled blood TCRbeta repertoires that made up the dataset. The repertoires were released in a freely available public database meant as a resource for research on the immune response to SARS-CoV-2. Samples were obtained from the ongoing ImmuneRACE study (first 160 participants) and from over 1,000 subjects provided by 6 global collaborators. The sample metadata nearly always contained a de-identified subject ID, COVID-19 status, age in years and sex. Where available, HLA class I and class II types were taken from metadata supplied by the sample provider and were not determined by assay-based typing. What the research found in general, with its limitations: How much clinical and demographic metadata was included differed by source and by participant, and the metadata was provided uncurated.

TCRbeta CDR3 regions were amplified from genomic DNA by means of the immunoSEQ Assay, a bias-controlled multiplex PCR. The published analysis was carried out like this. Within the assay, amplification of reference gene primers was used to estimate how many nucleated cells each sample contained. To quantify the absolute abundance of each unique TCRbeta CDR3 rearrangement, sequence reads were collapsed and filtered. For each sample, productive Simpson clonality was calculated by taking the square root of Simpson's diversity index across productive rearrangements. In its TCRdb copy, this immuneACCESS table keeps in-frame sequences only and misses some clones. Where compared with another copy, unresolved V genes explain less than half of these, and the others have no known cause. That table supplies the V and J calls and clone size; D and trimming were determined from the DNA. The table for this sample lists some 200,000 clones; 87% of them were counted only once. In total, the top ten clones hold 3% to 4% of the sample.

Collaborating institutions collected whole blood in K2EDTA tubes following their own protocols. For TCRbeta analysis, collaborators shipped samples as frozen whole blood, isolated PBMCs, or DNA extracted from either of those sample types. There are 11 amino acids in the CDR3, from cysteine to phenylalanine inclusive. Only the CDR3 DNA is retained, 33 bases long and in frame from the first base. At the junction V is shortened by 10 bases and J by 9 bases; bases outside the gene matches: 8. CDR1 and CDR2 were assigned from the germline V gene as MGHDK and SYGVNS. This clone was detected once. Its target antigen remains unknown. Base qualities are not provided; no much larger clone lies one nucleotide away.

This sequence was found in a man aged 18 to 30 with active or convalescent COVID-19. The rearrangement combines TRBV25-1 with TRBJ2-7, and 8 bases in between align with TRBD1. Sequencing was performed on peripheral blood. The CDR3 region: CAKQGGTGQYF. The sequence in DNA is TGTGCCAAACAGGGGGGTACCGGGCAGTACTTC.